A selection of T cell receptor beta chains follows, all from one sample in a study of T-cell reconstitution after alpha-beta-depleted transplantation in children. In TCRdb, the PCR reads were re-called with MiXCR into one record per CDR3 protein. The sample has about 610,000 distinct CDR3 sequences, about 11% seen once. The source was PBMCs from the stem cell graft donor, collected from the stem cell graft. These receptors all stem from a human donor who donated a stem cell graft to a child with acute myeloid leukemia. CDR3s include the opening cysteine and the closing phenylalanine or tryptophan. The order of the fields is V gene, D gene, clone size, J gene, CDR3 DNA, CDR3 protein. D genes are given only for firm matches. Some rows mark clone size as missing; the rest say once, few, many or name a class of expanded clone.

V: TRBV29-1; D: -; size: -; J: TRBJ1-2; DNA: TGCAGCGTACAACAGGGTTTCTATGGCTACACCTTC; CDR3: CSVQQGFYGYTF
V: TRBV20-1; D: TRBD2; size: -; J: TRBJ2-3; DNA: TGCAGTGCTAGCGAACTAGCGGGACGAAGCACAGATACGCAGTATTTT; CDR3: CSASELAGRSTDTQYF
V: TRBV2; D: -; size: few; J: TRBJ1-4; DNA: TGTGCCAGCAGAGCCGGGACGGTCGATGAAAAACTGTTTTTT; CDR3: CASRAGTVDEKLFF
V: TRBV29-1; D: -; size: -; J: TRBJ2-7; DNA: TGCAGCGTTGTCTGGGGCCATACTTCCGAGCAGTACTTC; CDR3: CSVVWGHTSEQYF
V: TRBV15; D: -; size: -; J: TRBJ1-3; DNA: TGTGCCACCAGCAGAGATCAGAACTCTGGAAACACCATATATTTT; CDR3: CATSRDQNSGNTIYF
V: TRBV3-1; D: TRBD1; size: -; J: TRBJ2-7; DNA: TGTGCCAGCAGCCAAGGACCCGGGACAGGGGCCTACGAGCAGTACTTC; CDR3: CASSQGPGTGAYEQYF
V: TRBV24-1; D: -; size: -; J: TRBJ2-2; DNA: TGTGCCACCGGCAACACCGGGGAGCTGTTTTTT; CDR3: CATGNTGELFF
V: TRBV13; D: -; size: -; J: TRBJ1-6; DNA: TGTGCCAGCAGCAGCCGACAATTCACGGATGGTTCACCCCTCCACTTT; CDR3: CASSSRQFTDGSPLHF
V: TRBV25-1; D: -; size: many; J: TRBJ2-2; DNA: TGTGCCAGCCAAGTGGGGACCGGGGAGCTGTTTTTT; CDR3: CASQVGTGELFF
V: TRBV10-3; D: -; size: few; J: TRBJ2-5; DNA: TGTGCCATCAGCGAGCGAGGAGGTTCTGGGGAGACCCAGTACTTC; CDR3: CAISERGGSGETQYF
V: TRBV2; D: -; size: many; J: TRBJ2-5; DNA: TGTGCCAGCAGCTGGACCTTCCTACAAGAGACCCAGTACTTC; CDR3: CASSWTFLQETQYF
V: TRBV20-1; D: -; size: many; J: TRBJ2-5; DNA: TGCAGTGCTAGAGATAGGACCCTACAAGAGACCCAGTACTTC; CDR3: CSARDRTLQETQYF
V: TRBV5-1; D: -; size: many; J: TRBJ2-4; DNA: TGCGCCAGCAGCGAAGAAGGACTAGCCAAAAACATTCAGTACTTC; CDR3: CASSEEGLAKNIQYF
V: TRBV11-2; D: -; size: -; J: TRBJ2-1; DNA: TGTGCCAGCAGCCCGGTGGGCGGTAGCTCCTACAATGAGCAGTTCTTC; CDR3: CASSPVGGSSYNEQFF
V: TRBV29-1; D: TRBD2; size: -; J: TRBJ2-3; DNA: TGCAGCGTTAATCCGAGGGGACTAGCGGGACCGAGCACAGATACGCAGTATTTT; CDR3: CSVNPRGLAGPSTDTQYF
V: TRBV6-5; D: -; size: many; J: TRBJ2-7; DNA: TGTGCCAGCAGTTACCGAAGACCCAGCCGAGGAATGGTCTACGAGCAGTACTTC; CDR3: CASSYRRPSRGMVYEQYF
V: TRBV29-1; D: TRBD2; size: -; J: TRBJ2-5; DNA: TGCAGCGTTGAAGAAGTACTAGCGGGAGGAGAGACCCAGTACTTC; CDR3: CSVEEVLAGGETQYF
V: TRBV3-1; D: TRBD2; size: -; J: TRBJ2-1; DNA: TGTGCCAGCAGCCAAGTGGGACAGCGGGAGGGTGGGTACAATGAGCAGTTCTTC; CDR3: CASSQVGQREGGYNEQFF
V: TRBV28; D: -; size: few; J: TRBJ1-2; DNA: TGTGCCAGCAGGAAAAGGGATTTGAGCGGCTACACCTTC; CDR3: CASRKRDLSGYTF
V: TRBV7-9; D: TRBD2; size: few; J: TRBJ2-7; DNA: TGTGCCAGCAGCCTAGCGGGAGGAGTCGAGCAGTACTTC; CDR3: CASSLAGGVEQYF
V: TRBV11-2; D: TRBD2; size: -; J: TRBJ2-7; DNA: TGTGCCAGCAGCCAGTTGGCGGGAGGTATATACGAGCAGTACTTC; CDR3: CASSQLAGGIYEQYF
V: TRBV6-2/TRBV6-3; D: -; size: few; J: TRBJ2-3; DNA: TGTGCCGCCTCCGTTTCGTTGGCAGATACGCAGTATTTT; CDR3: CAASVSLADTQYF
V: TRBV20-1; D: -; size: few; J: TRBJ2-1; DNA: TGCAGTGCCCCGGGGGTTTCCTACAATGAGCAGTTCTTC; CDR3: CSAPGVSYNEQFF
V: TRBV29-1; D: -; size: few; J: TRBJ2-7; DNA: TGCAGCGTCAGGGGGAGGCAGACCTACGAGCAGTACTTC; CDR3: CSVRGRQTYEQYF
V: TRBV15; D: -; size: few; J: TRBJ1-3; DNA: TGTGCCACCAGCAGAGATCATGTGGGGAACTCTGGAAACACCATATATTTT; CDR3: CATSRDHVGNSGNTIYF
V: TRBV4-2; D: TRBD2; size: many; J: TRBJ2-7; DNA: TGTGCCAGCAGCCAAGTACTAGCGGACCTCTCCTACGAGCAGTACTTC; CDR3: CASSQVLADLSYEQYF
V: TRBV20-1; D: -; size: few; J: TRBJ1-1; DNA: TGCAGGCCCTCTGGAGGGGTAAACACTGAAGCTTTCTTT; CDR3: CRPSGGVNTEAFF
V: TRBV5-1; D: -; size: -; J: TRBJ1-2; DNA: TGCGCCAGCAGCGAGGGACGGGAGTCCTATGGCTACACCTTC; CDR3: CASSEGRESYGYTF
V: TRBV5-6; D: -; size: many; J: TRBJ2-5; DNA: TGTGCCAGCACCCCAACCCCGAACGAAGAGACCCAGTACTTC; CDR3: CASTPTPNEETQYF
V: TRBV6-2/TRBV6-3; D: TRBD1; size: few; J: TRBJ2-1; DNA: TGTGCCAGTACCCCGGGACAGGGGAACAACAATGAGCAGTTCTTC; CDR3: CASTPGQGNNNEQFF
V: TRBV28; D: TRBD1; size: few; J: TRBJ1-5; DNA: TGTGCCAGCAGTTCCCGGACAGGGTTGCATCAGCCCCAGCATTTT; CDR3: CASSSRTGLHQPQHF
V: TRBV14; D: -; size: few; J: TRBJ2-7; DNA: TGTGCCAGCAGCCAAGTTGTCGAGCAGTACTTC; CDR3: CASSQVVEQYF
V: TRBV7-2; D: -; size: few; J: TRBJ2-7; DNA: TGTGCCAGCAGCTTAGGAGGCGCGGCCGAGCAGTACTTC; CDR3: CASSLGGAAEQYF
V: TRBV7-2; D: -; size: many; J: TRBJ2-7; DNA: TGTGCCAGCAGCCCCAGTTTGAGCTCCTACGAGCAGTACTTC; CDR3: CASSPSLSSYEQYF
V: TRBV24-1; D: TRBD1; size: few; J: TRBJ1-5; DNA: TGTGCCACCAGTGACCAGGGACAGCCTGGGGCCCAGCATTTT; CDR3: CATSDQGQPGAQHF
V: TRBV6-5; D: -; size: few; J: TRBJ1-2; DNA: TGTGCCAGCACCACGGGGGGAAGTGGCTACACCTTC; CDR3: CASTTGGSGYTF
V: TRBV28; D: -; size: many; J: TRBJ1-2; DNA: TGTGCCAGCAGTTCAGGGAGGTTCAACTATGGCTACACCTTC; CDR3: CASSSGRFNYGYTF
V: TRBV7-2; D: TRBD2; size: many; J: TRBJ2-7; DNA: TGTGCCAGCAGCGTGGGGACTAGCGGGCCTTCCTTC; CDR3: CASSVGTSGPSF
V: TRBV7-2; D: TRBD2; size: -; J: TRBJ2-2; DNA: TGTGCCAGCAGCTTTTACTCGGGAGGGCCCGGGGAGCTGTTTTTT; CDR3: CASSFYSGGPGELFF
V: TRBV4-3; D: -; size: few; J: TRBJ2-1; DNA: TGCGCCAGCAGCCAGCGGGACTCTAATAGCCATGAGCAGTTCTTC; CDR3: CASSQRDSNSHEQFF
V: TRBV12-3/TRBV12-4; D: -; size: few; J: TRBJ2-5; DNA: TGTGCCAGCAGTCAAGGCTCGCTAGGGGAGACCCAGTACTTC; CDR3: CASSQGSLGETQYF
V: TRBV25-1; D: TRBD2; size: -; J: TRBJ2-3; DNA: TGTGCCAGCAGTGGACTAAACGGGACTAGCGGGAACTGGGGCACAGATACGCAGTATTTT; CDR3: CASSGLNGTSGNWGTDTQYF
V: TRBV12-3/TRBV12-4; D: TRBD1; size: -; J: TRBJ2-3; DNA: TGTGCCAGCAGCGTAGTCACAGGGGTAGATACGCAGTATTTT; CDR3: CASSVVTGVDTQYF
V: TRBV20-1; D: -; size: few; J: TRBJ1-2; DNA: TGCAGTGGTTGGGTCAGGGACTATGGCTACACCTTC; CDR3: CSGWVRDYGYTF
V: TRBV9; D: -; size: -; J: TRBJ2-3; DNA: TGTGCCAGCAGCGTAGAGGAGCGAGCCCTTCTCGGGACAGATACGCAGTATTTT; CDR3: CASSVEERALLGTDTQYF
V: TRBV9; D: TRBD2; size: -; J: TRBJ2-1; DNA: TGTGCCAGCAGCGTAGGACTAGCGGCCAGCTCCTACAATGAGCAGTTCTTC; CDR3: CASSVGLAASSYNEQFF
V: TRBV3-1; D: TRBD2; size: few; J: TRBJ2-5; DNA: TGTGCCAGCAGTTTCCCCAGGACTGGTAATGGGACTAGCCGGGAGACCCAGTACTTC; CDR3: CASSFPRTGNGTSRETQYF
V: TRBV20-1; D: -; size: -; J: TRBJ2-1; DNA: TGCAGTGCCGACTCCCAGGACTCAATATACAATGAGCAGTTCTTC; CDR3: CSADSQDSIYNEQFF
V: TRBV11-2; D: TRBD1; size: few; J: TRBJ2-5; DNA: TGTGCCAGCAGCTCCACCGGGACAGGGATGGAGACCCAGTACTTC; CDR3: CASSSTGTGMETQYF
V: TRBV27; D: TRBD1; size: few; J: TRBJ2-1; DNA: TGTGCCAGCAGTTTAACCGGGACAGGGGACGAGAATGAGCAGTTCTTC; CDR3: CASSLTGTGDENEQFF
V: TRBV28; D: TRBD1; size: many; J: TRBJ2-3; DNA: TGTGCCAGCACCCCCGGGACAGCCAAAACGCGTAGGAACACAGATACGCAGTATTTT; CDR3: CASTPGTAKTRRNTDTQYF
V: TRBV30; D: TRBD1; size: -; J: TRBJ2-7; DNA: TGTGCCTGGAGGCCGACAGGGTATGGGCAGTACTTC; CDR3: CAWRPTGYGQYF
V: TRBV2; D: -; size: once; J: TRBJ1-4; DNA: TGTGCCAGCAAGGAAAGCAGCGAGCCAAAACTGTTTTTT; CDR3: CASKESSEPKLFF